This T cell receptor beta chain was identified in a study of cytomegalovirus exposure and HLA in healthy donors. Study conclusions and caveats: A missense variant in DCLRE1C was later tied to TCR beta V- and J-gene trimming.

60 Vbeta and 13 Jbeta primers were used in PCR. The table came from immunoSEQ multiplex PCR; TCRdb's copy has only in-frame clones and leaves some out. The sample consists of roughly 140,000 clones, 60% to 80% of them appearing once. Germline loops: CDR1 SGHTA, CDR2 FQGTGA. CDR3 size: 13 residues. Germline trimming cut 5 bases from V and 6 bases from J; bases unmatched to any gene: 5. A remark on this clone: Its antigen is not known.

Input material: PBMCs. The chain has TRBV7-3 and TRBJ2-7; 9 nucleotides agree with TRBD1. This clonotype originated in a woman aged 25-40 years in good health and CMV-seronegative. CDR3 residues: CASSPRDRVEQYF. The CDR3, as DNA: TGTGCCAGCAGCCCCCGGGACAGGGTCGAGCAGTACTTC.